Sequencing of this TCR beta chain was carried out in a study of radiotherapy plus CTLA-4 blockade in lung cancer. Study-level findings and limits: In blood, after radiotherapy plus ipilimumab, tumor-derived TCR clones expanded.

With regard to this clone: The target antigen is unknown. Other DNA sequences in the sample encode the same CDR3.

Lung cancer patients with chemo-refractory metastatic non-small-cell disease were given focal radiation plus CTLA-4 blockade with ipilimumab. TCRdb keeps only in-frame clones here, not all; method: immunoSEQ multiplex PCR. The sample records some 96,000 clones, just over 85% being singletons. The V gene's germline CDR1 is MNHNY and CDR2 SVGAGI (reference sequence). This CDR3 has 12 residues. Trimming removed 0 bases at V and 1 base at J, with 0 bases between. The chain joins TRBV6-6 to TRBJ2-5; D is ambiguous. This TCR derives from a human donor with non-small cell lung cancer that progressed on radiotherapy plus ipilimumab. Sequenced here: peripheral blood, sampled from a patient treated with radiotherapy plus ipilimumab. CDR3 sequence (DNA): TGTGCCAGCAGTTACTCCCAAGAGACCCAGTACTTC. Encoded protein: CASSYSQETQYF.